The TCR beta chain under discussion was sequenced for a study of T-cell reconstitution after alpha-beta-depleted transplantation in children (dated by TCRdb to the mid-2010s). For the wider study: Using TCR repertoire profiling, the study quantitatively followed how T-cell immune reconstitution unfolded in children after TCRalphabeta/CD19-depleted allogeneic hematopoietic cell transplantation. What the work shows at the level of the full study, not this receptor alone: About two months after transplant, the apparently early recovery of alphabetaT-cell counts reportedly depended on just several hundred clones that had expanded rapidly and came from non-depleted graft cells. Over the following months the frequencies of hyperexpanded clones went down, and after one year T-cell counts and TCRbeta diversity were mostly credited to newly produced T cells. In some patients, the high TCRbeta diversity seen at day 60 was put down to recipient T cells and intrathymic progenitors that had survived conditioning.

Between the V and J ends, shortened by 4 bases and 4 bases respectively, the junction contains 18 bases. CDR1 and CDR2 are drawn from the germline V gene: MDHEN, SYDVKM. From its cysteine to its phenylalanine, the CDR3 spans 16 amino acids. Only CDR3 DNA is held: 48 bases, read in frame from base 1. Library preparation used PCR. The instrument given in TCRdb is Illumina HiSeq 2500. TCR libraries were prepared with molecular barcoding, using unique molecular identifiers to normalize TCRbeta repertoire quantification. The raw public reads went through TCRdb reprocessing: fastp at Q25, MiXCR clone calling, in-frame beta chains kept. Entries are consolidated by CDR3 protein sequence, retaining the most common genes and DNA. A total of about 250,000 distinct CDR3 sequences appear in this sample, 20% to 30% of them only once. The ten most abundant clones make up more than 4.5% of the sample. This clonotype showed up just a few times. There is no known antigen for this receptor. No much larger clonotype is one base removed from it; base qualities were not supplied.

The sample's treatment or condition label, in plain terms: allogeneic hematopoietic cell transplantation with graft depleted of TCRalphabeta T cells and CD19 B cells. Transplant recipients were children who received TCRalphabeta/CD19-depleted allogeneic hematopoietic cell grafts. This TCR was sampled from a female patient aged 2-15 years who had a stem cell transplant for congenital amegakaryocytic thrombocytopenia, so the T cells may come from the graft donor. The sample in question was PBMCs, mostly from graft donor cells, obtained 360 days after TCRalphabeta/CD19-depleted stem cell transplant. The chain joins TRBV28 to TRBJ2-3; the D segment may tentatively be TRBD1 or TRBD2, each giving 5 matched bases. This receptor carries the CDR3 CASSSLGARGPDTQYF. The nucleotides are TGTGCCAGCAGTTCCCTCGGGGCGCGCGGTCCAGATACGCAGTATTTT.